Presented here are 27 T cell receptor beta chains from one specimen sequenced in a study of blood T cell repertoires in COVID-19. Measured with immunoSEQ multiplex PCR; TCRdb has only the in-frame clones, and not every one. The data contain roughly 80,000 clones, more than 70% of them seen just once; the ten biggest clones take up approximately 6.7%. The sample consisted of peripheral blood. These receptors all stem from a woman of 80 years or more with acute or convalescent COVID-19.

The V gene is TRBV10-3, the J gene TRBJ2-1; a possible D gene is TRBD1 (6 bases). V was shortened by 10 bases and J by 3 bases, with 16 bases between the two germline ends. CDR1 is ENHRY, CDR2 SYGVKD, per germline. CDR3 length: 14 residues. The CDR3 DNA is TGTGCCACCTTGGGGCAGGGGAACTACAATGAGCAGTTCTTC. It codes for CATLGQGNYNEQFF.

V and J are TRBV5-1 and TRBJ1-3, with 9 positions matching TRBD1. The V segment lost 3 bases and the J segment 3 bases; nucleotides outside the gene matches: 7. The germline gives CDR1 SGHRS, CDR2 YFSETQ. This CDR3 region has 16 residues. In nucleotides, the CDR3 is TGCGCCAGCAGCTCGCAACAGGGGGCTGGTGGAAACACCATATATTTT. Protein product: CASSSQQGAGGNTIYF. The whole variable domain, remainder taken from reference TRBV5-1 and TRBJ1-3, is KAGVTQTPRYLIKTRGQQVTLSCSPISGHRSVSWYQQTPGQGLQFLFEYFSETQRNKGNFPGRFSGRQFSNSRSEMNVSTLELGDSALYLCASSSQQGAGGNTIYFGEGSWLTVV.

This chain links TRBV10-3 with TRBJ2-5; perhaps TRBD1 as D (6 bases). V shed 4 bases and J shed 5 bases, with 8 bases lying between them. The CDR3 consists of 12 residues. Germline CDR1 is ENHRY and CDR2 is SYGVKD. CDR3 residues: CAISGTDETQYF. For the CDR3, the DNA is TGTGCCATCAGTGGGACAGACGAGACCCAGTACTTC.

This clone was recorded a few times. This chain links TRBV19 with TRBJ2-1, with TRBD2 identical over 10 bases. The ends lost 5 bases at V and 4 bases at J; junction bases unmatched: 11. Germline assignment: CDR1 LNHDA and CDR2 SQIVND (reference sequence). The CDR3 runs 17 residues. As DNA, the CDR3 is TGTGCCAGTAGTTCCGCCCCCCCTAGCGGGAGTTACAATGAGCAGTTCTTC. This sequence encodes CASSSAPPSGSYNEQFF.

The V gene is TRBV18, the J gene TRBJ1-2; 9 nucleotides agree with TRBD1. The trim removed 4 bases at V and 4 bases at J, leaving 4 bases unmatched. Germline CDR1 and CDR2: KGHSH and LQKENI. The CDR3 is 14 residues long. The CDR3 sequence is CASSQQGAVYGYTF. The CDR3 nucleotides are TGTGCCAGCTCACAACAGGGGGCCGTCTATGGCTACACCTTC.

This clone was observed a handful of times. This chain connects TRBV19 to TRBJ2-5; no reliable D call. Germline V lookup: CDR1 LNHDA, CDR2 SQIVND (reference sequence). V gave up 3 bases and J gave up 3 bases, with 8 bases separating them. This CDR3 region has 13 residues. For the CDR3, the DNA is TGTGCCAGTAGTATCCTCCTTGAAGAGACCCAGTACTTC. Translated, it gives CASSILLEETQYF.

The CDR3 reads CGIGLDNSPLHF. In DNA form, the CDR3 reads TGTGGTATCGGGTTGGATAATTCACCCCTCCACTTT. This chain links TRBV7-2 with TRBJ1-6; no clear D. This CDR3 has 12 amino acids. CDR1 and CDR2 (germline): SGHTA, FQGNSA.

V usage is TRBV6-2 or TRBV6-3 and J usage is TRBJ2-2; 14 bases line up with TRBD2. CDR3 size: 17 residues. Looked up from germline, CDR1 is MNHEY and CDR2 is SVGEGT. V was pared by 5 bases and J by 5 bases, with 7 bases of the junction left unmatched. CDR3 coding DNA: TGTGCCAGCAGTAAGACTAGCGGGGGGGCAGAAACCGGGGAGCTGTTTTTT. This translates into CASSKTSGGAETGELFF.

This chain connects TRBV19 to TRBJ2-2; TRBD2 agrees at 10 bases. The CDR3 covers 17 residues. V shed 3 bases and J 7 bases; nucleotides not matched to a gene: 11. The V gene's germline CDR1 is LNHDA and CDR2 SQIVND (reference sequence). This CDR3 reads CASSIGLAGVGVGELFF. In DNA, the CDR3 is TGTGCCAGTAGTATCGGGCTAGCGGGAGTAGGCGTCGGGGAGCTGTTTTTT.

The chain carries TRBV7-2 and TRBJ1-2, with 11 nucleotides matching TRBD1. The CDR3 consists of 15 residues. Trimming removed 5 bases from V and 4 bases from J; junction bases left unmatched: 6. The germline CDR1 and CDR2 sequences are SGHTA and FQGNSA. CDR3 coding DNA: TGTGCCAGCAGCCGGACAGGGGGCGGGTTCTATGGCTACACCTTC. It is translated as CASSRTGGGFYGYTF.

The CDR3 DNA reads as TGTGCCAGCAGCTTGGATAGGGGTAGCACAGATACGCAGTATTTT. This sequence encodes CASSLDRGSTDTQYF. The rearrangement uses TRBV5-4 and TRBJ2-3; D might be TRBD1 (5 bases). The CDR3 length is 15 residues. CDR1 and CDR2 from the germline V gene are SGHNT and YYREEE (reference sequence). Trimming removed 0 bases from V and 0 bases from J, with 8 bases in between.

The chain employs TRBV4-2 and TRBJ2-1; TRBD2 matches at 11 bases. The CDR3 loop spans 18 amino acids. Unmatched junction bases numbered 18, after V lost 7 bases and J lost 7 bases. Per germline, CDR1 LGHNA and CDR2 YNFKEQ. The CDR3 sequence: CASMALSGGANDRNEQFF. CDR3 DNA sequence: TGTGCCAGCATGGCCCTTAGCGGGGGGGCAAATGATAGAAATGAGCAGTTCTTC.

CDR3 in DNA: TGTGCCAGTAGTAAACAGGGGGCCTACAATGAGCAGTTCTTC. Protein sequence: CASSKQGAYNEQFF. J is TRBJ2-1 and V is TRBV19; 8 bases are shared with TRBD1. This CDR3 has 14 residues. In germline, CDR1 is LNHDA, CDR2 SQIVND (reference sequence). With 4 bases clipped from V and 2 bases from J, the junction kept 1 base outside the gene matches.

The CDR3 coding sequence is TGCGCCAGCAGCCTGGACAGGGCAAATGAAAAACTGTTTTTT. Translating it yields CASSLDRANEKLFF. The V and J genes are TRBV5-1 and TRBJ1-4, with 8 bases fitting TRBD1. Germline trimming cut 4 bases from V and 5 bases from J; bases unmatched to any gene: 4. The CDR3 contains 14 residues. The germline gives CDR1 SGHRS, CDR2 YFSETQ.

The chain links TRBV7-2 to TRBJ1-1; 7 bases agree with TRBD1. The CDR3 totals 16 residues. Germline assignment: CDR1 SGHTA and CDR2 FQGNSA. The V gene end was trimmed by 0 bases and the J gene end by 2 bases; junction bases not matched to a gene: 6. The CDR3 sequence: CASSLALTGINTEAFF. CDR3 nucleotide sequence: TGTGCCAGCAGCTTAGCCCTGACAGGGATTAACACTGAAGCTTTCTTT.

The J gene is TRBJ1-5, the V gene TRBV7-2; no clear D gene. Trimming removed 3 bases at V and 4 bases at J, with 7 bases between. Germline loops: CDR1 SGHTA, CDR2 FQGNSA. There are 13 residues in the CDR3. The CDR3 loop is CASSFAQNQPQHF. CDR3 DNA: TGTGCCAGCAGCTTTGCACAGAATCAGCCCCAGCATTTT.

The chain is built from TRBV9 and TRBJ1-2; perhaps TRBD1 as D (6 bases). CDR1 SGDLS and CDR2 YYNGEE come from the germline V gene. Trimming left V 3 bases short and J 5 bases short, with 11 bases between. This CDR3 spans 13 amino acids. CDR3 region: CASSGRGWYGYTF. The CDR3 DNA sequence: TGTGCCAGCAGCGGCAGGGGATGGTATGGCTACACCTTC.

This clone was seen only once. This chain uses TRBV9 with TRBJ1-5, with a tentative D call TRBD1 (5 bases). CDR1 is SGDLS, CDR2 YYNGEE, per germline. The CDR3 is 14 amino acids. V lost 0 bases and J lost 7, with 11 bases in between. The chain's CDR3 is CASSVGRGSQPQHF. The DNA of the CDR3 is TGTGCCAGCAGCGTAGGTCGGGGGTCCCAGCCCCAGCATTTT.

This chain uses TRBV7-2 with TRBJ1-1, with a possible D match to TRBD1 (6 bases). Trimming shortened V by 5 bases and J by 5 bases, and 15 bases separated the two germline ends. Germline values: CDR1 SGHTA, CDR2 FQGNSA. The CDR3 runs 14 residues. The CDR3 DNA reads TGTGCCAGCAGCAACCGCCAGGGGCGGACTGAAGCTTTCTTT. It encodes CASSNRQGRTEAFF.

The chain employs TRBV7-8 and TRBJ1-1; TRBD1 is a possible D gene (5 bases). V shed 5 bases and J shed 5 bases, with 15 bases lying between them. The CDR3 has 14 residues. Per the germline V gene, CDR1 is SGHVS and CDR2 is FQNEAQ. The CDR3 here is CASSPFSGDTEAFF. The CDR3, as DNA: TGTGCCAGCAGCCCCTTCTCGGGGGATACTGAAGCTTTCTTT.

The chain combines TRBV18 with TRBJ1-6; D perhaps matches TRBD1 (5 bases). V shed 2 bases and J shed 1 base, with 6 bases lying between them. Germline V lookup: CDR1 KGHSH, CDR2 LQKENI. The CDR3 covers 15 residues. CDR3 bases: TGTGCCAGCTCACCAGACAGATCCTATAATTCACCCCTCCACTTT. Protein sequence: CASSPDRSYNSPLHF.

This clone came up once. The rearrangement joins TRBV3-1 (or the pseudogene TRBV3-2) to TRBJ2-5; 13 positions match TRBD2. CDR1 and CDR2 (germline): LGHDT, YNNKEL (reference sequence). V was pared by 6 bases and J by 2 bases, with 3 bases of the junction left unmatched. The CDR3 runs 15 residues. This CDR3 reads CASRPGLAGQETQYF. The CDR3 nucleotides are TGTGCCAGCAGACCGGGACTAGCGGGACAAGAGACCCAGTACTTC.

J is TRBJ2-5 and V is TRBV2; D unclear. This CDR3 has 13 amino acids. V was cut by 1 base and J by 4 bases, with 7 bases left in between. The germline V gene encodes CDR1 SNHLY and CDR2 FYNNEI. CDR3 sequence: CASSEDLRETQYF. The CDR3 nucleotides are TGTGCCAGCAGTGAAGACTTACGAGAGACCCAGTACTTC.

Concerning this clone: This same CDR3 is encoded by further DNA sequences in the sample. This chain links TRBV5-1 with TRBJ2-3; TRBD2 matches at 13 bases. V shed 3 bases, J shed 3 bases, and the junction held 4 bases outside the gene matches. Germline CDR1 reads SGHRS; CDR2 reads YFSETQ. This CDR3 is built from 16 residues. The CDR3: CASSSGLAGVTDTQYF. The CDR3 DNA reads TGCGCCAGCAGCTCCGGACTAGCGGGGGTAACAGATACGCAGTATTTT.

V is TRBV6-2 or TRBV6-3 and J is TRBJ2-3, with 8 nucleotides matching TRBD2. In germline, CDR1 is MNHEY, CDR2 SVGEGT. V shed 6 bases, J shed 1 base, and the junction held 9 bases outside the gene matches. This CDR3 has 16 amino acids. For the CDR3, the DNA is TGTGCCAGCAGCCGTCCGATGACTAGCGGCACAGATACGCAGTATTTT. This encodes CASSRPMTSGTDTQYF.

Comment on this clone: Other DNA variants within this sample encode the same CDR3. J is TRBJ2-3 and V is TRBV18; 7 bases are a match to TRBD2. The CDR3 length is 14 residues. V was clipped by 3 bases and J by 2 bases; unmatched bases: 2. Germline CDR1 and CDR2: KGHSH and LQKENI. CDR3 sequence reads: CASSPSGATDTQYF. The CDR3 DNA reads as TGTGCCAGCTCACCGAGCGGGGCCACAGATACGCAGTATTTT. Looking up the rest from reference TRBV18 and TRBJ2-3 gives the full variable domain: NAGVMQNPRHLVRRRGQEARLRCSPMKGHSHVYWYRQLPEEGLKFMVYLQKENIIDESGMPKERFSAEFPKEGPSILRIQQVVRGDSAAYFCASSPSGATDTQYFGPGTRLTVL.

CDR3 in DNA: TGTGCCAGCAGCTTATGTGCGCTACTGATGGTTGCGGGGGGGAACACTGAAGCTTTCTTT. Encoded protein: CASSLCALLMVAGGNTEAFF. The genes are TRBV7-3 and TRBJ1-1, with a weak D call TRBD1 (5 bases). The CDR3 runs to 20 residues. The V end was cut by 2 bases, the J end by 1 base, with 26 bases between. The germline V gene has CDR1 SGHTA and CDR2 FQGTGA.